This TCR beta chain came from a study of cytomegalovirus exposure and HLA in healthy donors. Germline lookup yields CDR1 MNHNS and CDR2 SASEGT. This CDR3 has 14 residues. V was pared by 1 base and J by 0 bases, with 7 bases between. The repertoire was sequenced with immunoSEQ multiplex PCR; TCRdb's copy has only in-frame clones and lacks some. The sample shows under 200,000 clones, nearly 90% of them seen only once. Points from the study as a whole: The classifier was said to identify cytomegalovirus status with high specificity and sensitivity. Subsequent analysis showed first-cohort TCR clusters tending to co-occur in roughly 130 validation repertoires. Cytomegalovirus association was assigned to more than 150 TCR beta chains.

Regarding this clone: Its cognate antigen is unknown.

The source material was PBMCs. The origin of this receptor is a young woman in good health and CMV-seropositive. The rearrangement uses TRBV6-1 and TRBJ2-7; D perhaps matches TRBD2 (5 bases). The CDR3 loop reads CASSEEGASYEQYF. DNA of the CDR3: TGTGCCAGCAGTGAAGAGGGAGCCTCCTACGAGCAGTACTTC.